One and the same sample provided the 24 T cell receptor beta chains below, sequenced in a study of blood T cell repertoires in COVID-19. Clones were sequenced by immunoSEQ multiplex PCR, and TCRdb holds only the in-frame ones, with some missing. The data hold about 350,000 clones, with roughly 86% observed a single time. Sequenced input: PBMCs or T cells enriched from blood (not recorded which). The receptor source for this set is a woman in her twenties or thirties who had been exposed to COVID-19.

The chain couples TRBV11-3 to TRBJ2-1; D possibly corresponds to TRBD1 (6 bases). V was cut by 2 bases and J by 2 bases, with 16 bases left in between. The CDR3 is made up of 17 amino acids. CDR1 SGHNT and CDR2 YENEEA come from the germline V gene. The CDR3 DNA reads as TGTGCCAGCAGCTTATGGGGGCCCTTAGGTACCTACAATGAGCAGTTCTTC. Translating it yields CASSLWGPLGTYNEQFF.

The gene calls are TRBV6-1 and TRBJ1-1, with D possibly TRBD1 on 6 matching bases. Per the germline V gene, CDR1 is MNHNS and CDR2 is SASEGT. This CDR3 has 14 residues. Trimming took 3 bases from V and 5 from J, leaving 13 bases between them. This CDR3 reads CASSDSRGRTEAFF. The CDR3 coding sequence is TGTGCCAGCAGTGACAGCAGGGGTAGAACTGAAGCTTTCTTT.

This clone was counted once. The V call is TRBV6-1, the J call TRBJ1-1, with TRBD1 as a possible D gene (6 bases). This CDR3 is built from 15 residues. The V gene lost 2 bases and the J gene lost 3 bases, with 13 bases spanning the gap. CDR1 and CDR2 (germline): MNHNS, SASEGT. The CDR3 reads CASSERRTVHTEAFF. In DNA form, the CDR3 reads TGTGCCAGCAGTGAAAGGCGGACAGTCCACACTGAAGCTTTCTTT.

The chain combines TRBV15 with TRBJ2-7, with D unresolved. V was cut by 0 bases and J by 1 base, with 10 bases left in between. The CDR3 contains 15 residues. The germline gives CDR1 LNHNV, CDR2 YYDKDF (reference sequence). The CDR3 bases are TGTGCCACCAGCAGAGATCTGGGCCGGTCCTACGAGCAGTACTTC. It translates to CATSRDLGRSYEQYF.

This clone was seen a few times. The chain employs TRBV6-5 and TRBJ1-1; D is ambiguous. Trimming took 4 bases from V and 5 from J, leaving 14 bases between them. The CDR3 is 14 amino acids. Germline values: CDR1 MNHEY, CDR2 SVGAGI. Here the CDR3 DNA reads TGTGCCAGCAGTTCTTACGGGGAGGCGACTGAAGCTTTCTTT. It specifies CASSSYGEATEAFF.

This clone has a single count. The rearrangement uses TRBV21-1 and TRBJ2-1; the tabulated D call, TRBD2, remains unverified against the DNA. TRBV21-1 is a listed pseudogene. The CDR3 is made up of 12 amino acids. The CDR3 nucleotides are TGTGCCAGCAGGCCCTACCGGGGGGCCAGGTTCTTC. Translating gives CASRPYRGARFF.

This rearrangement joins TRBV6-5 to TRBJ1-4; 7 bases are shared with TRBD1. The length of the CDR3 is 14 residues. Trimming took 2 bases from V and 8 from J; bases not matched to a gene: 5. Germline lookup yields CDR1 MNHEY and CDR2 SVGAGI. The CDR3 DNA sequence: TGTGCCAGCAGTTACGAGGGGGCGCGAGAAAAACTGTTTTTT. It specifies CASSYEGAREKLFF.

The chain links TRBV9 to TRBJ1-1; 7 bases match TRBD1. This CDR3 has 12 amino acids. Trimming at V came to 6 bases and at J to 6 bases, leaving 5 bases not matched to a gene. Germline assignment: CDR1 SGDLS and CDR2 YYNGEE. The DNA of the CDR3 is TGTGCCAGCAACAGGGGAGGTTCTGAAGCTTTCTTT. It translates to CASNRGGSEAFF.

This clone was detected only once. The genes are TRBV7-3 and TRBJ2-2; TRBD1 might be the D (6 bases). Trimming shortened V by 5 bases and J by 7 bases, and 17 bases separated the two germline ends. Germline CDR1 SGHTA, CDR2 FQGTGA. The CDR3 sequence is 15 residues long. CDR3 region: CASSVGQGKSGELFF. The CDR3, as DNA: TGTGCCAGCAGCGTGGGGCAGGGGAAGAGCGGGGAGCTGTTTTTT.

This sequence joins TRBV30 and TRBJ2-3; 10 bases line up with TRBD2. Germline values: CDR1 GTSNPN, CDR2 SVGIG (reference sequence). V lost 3 bases, J lost 0 bases, and 6 bases stayed unmatched. This CDR3 comprises 16 residues. CDR3 protein: CAWSLGTSASTDTQYF. The DNA for the CDR3 is TGTGCCTGGAGCCTCGGGACTAGCGCTAGCACAGATACGCAGTATTTT. The entire variable domain, with the rest obtained from reference TRBV30 and TRBJ2-3, is as follows: SQTIHQWPATLVQPVGSPLSLECTVEGTSNPNLYWYRQAAGRGLQLLFYSVGIGQISSEVPQNLSASRPQDRQFILSSKKLLLSDSGFYLCAWSLGTSASTDTQYFGPGTRLTVL.

The rearrangement links TRBV24-1 to TRBJ1-1, with TRBD1 matching over 8 bases. The CDR3 is 14 residues long. Trimming at V came to 3 bases and at J to 10 bases, leaving 9 bases not matched to a gene. Germline CDR1 and CDR2: KGHDR and SFDVKD. CDR3 region: CATSDNGQGAVAFF. CDR3 DNA sequence: TGTGCCACCAGTGATAACGGACAGGGCGCTGTAGCTTTCTTT.

The chain uses TRBV5-1 and TRBJ2-3; a possible D gene is TRBD1 (7 bases). CDR1 is SGHRS, CDR2 YFSETQ, per germline. Trimming left V 2 bases short and J 2 bases short, with 9 bases between. The CDR3 is made up of 14 amino acids. The chain's CDR3 is CASSFRGDTDTQYF. The DNA for the CDR3 is TGCGCCAGCAGCTTCAGGGGGGACACAGATACGCAGTATTTT.

V and J are TRBV18 and TRBJ1-5; 8 bases fit TRBD1. The CDR3 has 14 amino acids. After removal of 6 bases from V and 4 bases from J, the junction contained 5 bases not matched to a gene. Germline V gene sequence: CDR1 KGHSH, CDR2 LQKENI. The CDR3 sequence: CASSLDRGNQPQHF. The CDR3 DNA follows: TGTGCCAGCTCGCTAGACAGGGGTAATCAGCCCCAGCATTTT.

This clone was seen a few times. The J gene is TRBJ2-1, the V gene TRBV30; possibly TRBD2 for D (6 bases). V lost 2 bases and J 3 bases, leaving 14 bases between the germline ends. The CDR3 totals 15 residues. Germline loops: CDR1 GTSNPN, CDR2 SVGIG (reference sequence). For the CDR3, the DNA is TGTGCCTGGAGTAAAGACGGGACTCTCTACAATGAGCAGTTCTTC. Translation gives CAWSKDGTLYNEQFF.

This chain uses TRBV12-3 or TRBV12-4 with TRBJ2-2; D unresolved. This CDR3 spans 12 amino acids. V was cut by 6 bases and J by 4 bases, with 6 bases left in between. CDR3 sequence reads: CASRESTGELFF. Written as DNA, the CDR3 is TGTGCCAGCAGGGAGAGCACCGGGGAGCTGTTTTTT.

The genes are TRBV19 and TRBJ2-3; TRBD2 agrees at 11 bases. V lost 5 bases and J lost 7; bases outside the gene matches: 11. The CDR3 runs to 16 residues. From germline, CDR1 is LNHDA and CDR2 SQIVND (reference sequence). In DNA, the CDR3 is TGTGCCAGTAGTCCCGTAGCGGGAGGGCCGATAAATACGCAGTATTTT. It codes for CASSPVAGGPINTQYF. The full variable domain, its missing parts supplied by reference TRBV19 and TRBJ2-3, is DGGITQSPKYLFRKEGQNVTLSCEQNLNHDAMYWYRQDPGQGLRLIYYSQIVNDFQKGDIAEGYSVSREKKESFPLTVTSAQKNPTAFYLCASSPVAGGPINTQYFGPGTRLTVL.

The chain links TRBV28 to TRBJ2-1; TRBD2 matches 14 bases. CDR1 is MDHEN, CDR2 SYDVKM, per germline. Trimming took 7 bases from V and 5 from J; bases not matched to a gene: 13. The CDR3 totals 18 residues. The CDR3: CASKGLAGVWIGNNEQFF. The CDR3 DNA follows: TGTGCCAGCAAGGGACTAGCGGGAGTATGGATTGGGAACAATGAGCAGTTCTTC.

This chain uses TRBV5-1 with TRBJ2-1; 11 positions agree with TRBD2. The CDR3 runs 16 residues. The V gene end was trimmed by 0 bases and the J gene end by 4 bases; junction bases not matched to a gene: 3. CDR1 and CDR2 from the germline V gene are SGHRS and YFSETQ. For the CDR3, the DNA is TGCGCCAGCAGCTTGGCGACTAGCGGGGCTTACAATGAGCAGTTCTTC. Translation gives CASSLATSGAYNEQFF.

The rearrangement links TRBV6-5 to TRBJ1-1, with TRBD1 matching over 7 bases. Germline V gene lookup returns CDR1 MNHEY and CDR2 SVGAGI. V dropped 5 bases and J dropped 4; count of bases not matched to a gene: 7. The CDR3 contains 14 residues. CDR3 loop: CASSPLSGGTEAFF. As DNA, the CDR3 is TGTGCCAGCAGTCCCTTGTCAGGGGGCACTGAAGCTTTCTTT.

The CDR3 spells CASSIVSTGVFSGANVLTF. The CDR3 coding sequence is TGTGCCAGTAGTATAGTCTCGACAGGGGTATTCTCTGGGGCCAACGTCCTGACTTTC. The J gene is TRBJ2-6, the V gene TRBV19, with 8 bases identical to TRBD1. Germline CDR1 is LNHDA and CDR2 is SQIVND (reference sequence). V was pared by 1 base and J by 0 bases, with 8 bases of the junction left unmatched. This CDR3 is 19 amino acids long.

V usage is TRBV5-8 and J usage is TRBJ2-2; 7 nucleotides agree with TRBD1. V was clipped by 3 bases and J by 7 bases; unmatched bases: 6. Germline V gene lookup returns CDR1 SGHTS and CDR2 YDEGEE. The CDR3 has 14 residues. CDR3 sequence (DNA): TGTGCCAGCAGCTCGGCAGGGGGATTCGGGGAGCTGTTTTTT. Its translation is CASSSAGGFGELFF.

The gene calls are TRBV7-9 and TRBJ2-7; 7 bases align to TRBD1. The germline V gene has CDR1 SEHNR and CDR2 FQNEAQ (reference sequence). J gave up 5 bases and V 0 bases, and 7 bases lay outside the gene matches. The CDR3 is made up of 15 amino acids. The CDR3 sequence: CASSLAHGTAHEQYF. CDR3 nucleotides: TGTGCCAGCAGCTTAGCCCACGGGACAGCCCACGAGCAGTACTTC.

The V and J genes are TRBV6-5 and TRBJ1-3, with 9 bases identical to TRBD1. The CDR3 has 15 residues. Germline V gives CDR1 MNHEY, CDR2 SVGAGI. With 5 bases clipped from V and 4 bases from J, the junction kept 6 bases outside the gene matches. CDR3 in DNA: TGTGCCAGCAGTCACGACAGGGGGTCGGGAAACACCATATATTTT. This sequence encodes CASSHDRGSGNTIYF.

This rearrangement joins TRBV27 to TRBJ2-1, with TRBD2 matching 9 bases. With V trimmed by 8 bases and J by 3 bases, 8 bases remained unmatched. The CDR3 has 15 amino acids. Germline lookup yields CDR1 MNHEY and CDR2 SMNVEV (reference sequence). CDR3 region: CASRTAGGYYNEQFF. The CDR3 bases are TGTGCCAGCCGCACGGCGGGAGGGTACTACAATGAGCAGTTCTTC.